These 16 T cell receptor beta chains originate from one sample sequenced in a study of vaccination and CD4 T cells after COVID-19. Treatment meaning: approximately nine-day PBMC culture with coronavirus spike peptide pools or control peptides (ViraFEST assay). For these TCRs, the target antigens are not known. Oncomine TCR Beta short-read sequencing was applied to DNA from cultured CD4+ T cells. TCRdb re-derived calls from the PCR reads in MiXCR, one entry per CDR3 protein. Altogether around 16,000 distinct CDR3 sequences are present, over 50% being singletons, with the ten largest covering roughly 13%. The sequencing sample was made of CD4+ T cells from blood, cultured in vitro. The receptors shown here come from a human donor who had recovered from COVID-19.

The chain is built from TRBV6-1 and TRBJ2-1, with a weak D call TRBD2 (6 bases). The CDR3 has 14 amino acids. V was shortened by 6 bases and J by 5 bases, with 14 bases between the two germline ends. The germline gives CDR1 MNHNS, CDR2 SASEGT. CDR3 sequence reads: CASRGVEGNNEQFF. The CDR3 DNA is TGTGCCAGCAGGGGGGTGGAGGGTAACAATGAGCAGTTCTTC.

The table lists this clonotype with a few counts. This sequence joins TRBV28 and TRBJ2-5; 12 bases align to TRBD1. This CDR3 contains 15 residues. CDR1 is MDHEN, CDR2 SYDVKM, per germline. The trim removed 5 bases at V and 1 base at J, leaving 2 bases unmatched. The CDR3 nucleotides are TGTGCCAGCAGTGGGACAGGGGGCCTCCAAGAGACCCAGTACTTC. Translating gives CASSGTGGLQETQYF.

This clonotype was detected a few times. The V and J genes are TRBV7-9 and TRBJ1-1; D unresolved. CDR1 SEHNR and CDR2 FQNEAQ come from the germline V gene (reference sequence). The CDR3 runs to 10 residues. V was pared by 6 bases and J by 7 bases, with 6 bases between. The CDR3 DNA reads TGTGCCAGCAGTCGGTATGAAGCTTTCTTT. Protein: CASSRYEAFF.

The chain carries TRBV7-3 and TRBJ2-7; D possibly corresponds to TRBD2 (6 bases). The CDR3 is 12 amino acids. The germline V and J ends were trimmed by 7 bases and 9 bases, with 16 bases remaining between them. From germline, CDR1 is SGHTA and CDR2 FQGTGA. CDR3 coding DNA: TGTGCCAGCACCTGGACCGGGACTCCGCAGTACTTC. This sequence encodes CASTWTGTPQYF.

The gene calls are TRBV6-1 and TRBJ1-1, with unresolved D. Trimming stripped 5 bases from V and 6 bases from J, with 16 bases between. Germline V gives CDR1 MNHNS, CDR2 SASEGT. The CDR3 has 14 residues. CDR3 nucleotide sequence: TGTGCCAGCAGTCAAGGACGCGGGTGGGCTGAAGCTTTCTTT. It yields the protein CASSQGRGWAEAFF.

CDR3 nucleotides: TGTGCCAGTAGTATCCCCGGGAGTCCAAACTCCTACAATGAGCAGTTCTTC. This codes for CASSIPGSPNSYNEQFF. The gene calls are TRBV19 and TRBJ2-1; a possible D gene is TRBD2 (6 bases). In germline, CDR1 is LNHDA, CDR2 SQIVND (reference sequence). The CDR3 contains 17 residues. Between the trimmed V and J ends, which lost 3 bases and 0 bases, there was a span of 15 bases.

This clonotype was counted a few times. J is TRBJ2-3 and V is TRBV7-3, with TRBD2 identical over 11 bases. The CDR3 contains 14 residues. Germline V gene data show CDR1 as SGHTA and CDR2 as FQGTGA. The ends lost 5 bases at V and 4 bases at J; junction bases unmatched: 2. CDR3 protein: CASSILAGADTQYF. DNA for the CDR3: TGTGCCAGCAGCATACTAGCGGGGGCAGATACGCAGTATTTT.

The CDR3 is CASSSAPAAYEQFF. In DNA form, the CDR3 reads TGTGCCAGCAGCTCCGCGCCAGCGGCCTATGAGCAGTTCTTC. The chain is built from TRBV7-3 and TRBJ2-1; perhaps TRBD2 as D (5 bases). The germline CDR1 and CDR2 sequences are SGHTA and FQGTGA. The CDR3 covers 14 residues. V lost 4 bases, J lost 8 bases, and 15 bases lay in between.

The sample holds a few counts of this clonotype. The V gene is TRBV9, the J gene TRBJ1-2, with TRBD1 as a possible D gene (5 bases). This CDR3 region has 14 residues. Trimming pared 4 bases from V and 5 bases from J, leaving 15 bases between. From germline, CDR1 is SGDLS and CDR2 YYNGEE. The CDR3: CASSPRGEIYGYTF. The CDR3 bases are TGTGCCAGCAGCCCCCGAGGGGAGATTTATGGCTACACCTTC. Together with reference TRBV9 and TRBJ1-2, the CDR3 gives the full variable domain: DSGVTQTPKHLITATGQRVTLRCSPRSGDLSVYWYQQSLDQGLQFLIQYYNGEERAKGNILERFSAQQFPDLHSELNLSSLELGDSALYFCASSPRGEIYGYTFGSGTRLTVV.

This clonotype came up a few times. The chain recombines TRBV20-1 with TRBJ1-5; D is perhaps TRBD1 (5 bases). CDR3 size: 14 residues. Trimming took 7 bases from V and 0 from J, leaving 13 bases between them. Looked up from germline, CDR1 is DFQATT and CDR2 is SNEGSKA (reference sequence). The DNA of the CDR3 is TGCAGTGTCGGACAAGGGAATAGCAATCAGCCCCAGCATTTT. Encoded protein: CSVGQGNSNQPQHF.

The J gene is TRBJ2-5, the V gene TRBV20-1; possible D gene TRBD1, 5 bases. The CDR3 length is 11 residues. The V end was cut by 7 bases, the J end by 5 bases, with 11 bases between. The V gene's germline CDR1 is DFQATT and CDR2 SNEGSKA (reference sequence). The CDR3 loop reads CSVGHGETQYF. In DNA, the CDR3 is TGCAGTGTAGGACATGGCGAGACCCAGTACTTC.

The genes are TRBV19 and TRBJ1-1; 8 nucleotides align to TRBD1. Germline CDR1 is LNHDA and CDR2 is SQIVND (reference sequence). This CDR3 is built from 15 residues. Trimming at V came to 6 bases and at J to 3 bases, leaving 9 bases not matched to a gene. This CDR3 reads CASRSPGGEDTEAFF. Here the CDR3 DNA reads TGTGCCAGTAGGAGCCCAGGGGGCGAGGACACTGAAGCTTTCTTT.

This sequence joins TRBV18 and TRBJ1-6, with unresolved D. Trimming shortened V by 6 bases and J by 8 bases, and 14 bases separated the two germline ends. In germline, CDR1 is KGHSH, CDR2 LQKENI. This CDR3 has 14 amino acids. CDR3 in DNA: TGTGCCAGCTCCTCCGACGGAGCCTATTCACCCCTCCACTTT. The encoded protein is CASSSDGAYSPLHF.

The V call is TRBV10-1, the J call TRBJ2-7; D not resolved. The V gene lost 5 bases and the J gene lost 2 bases, with 19 bases spanning the gap. The CDR3 totals 16 residues. CDR1 and CDR2 from the germline V gene are WNHNN and SYGVQD (reference sequence). CDR3 sequence reads: CASSKAQATCTYEQYF. CDR3 nucleotides: TGCGCCAGCAGTAAGGCCCAGGCTACATGCACCTACGAGCAGTACTTC.

The V call is TRBV10-3, the J call TRBJ2-7, with D perhaps matching TRBD2 (7 bases). Per the germline V gene, CDR1 is ENHRY and CDR2 is SYGVKD. Trimming left V 3 bases short and J 7 bases short, with 13 bases between. CDR3 length equals 13 residues. The CDR3 bases are TGTGCCATCAGTGACCACAGGGAGGGGGAGCAGTACTTC. It translates to CAISDHREGEQYF.

This sequence joins TRBV5-1 and TRBJ1-1; TRBD1 matches at 9 bases. Germline values: CDR1 SGHRS, CDR2 YFSETQ. V trimming: 3 bases; J trimming: 0 bases; junction bases outside the gene matches: 3. The CDR3 runs 15 residues. The CDR3 DNA follows: TGCGCCAGCAGCTCCGGGACAGGGATGAACACTGAAGCTTTCTTT. This gives the protein CASSSGTGMNTEAFF.